Described below is a single T cell receptor beta chain sequence and its context. PCR used 60 Vbeta primers and 13 Jbeta primers. As originally analysed: In a later analysis, 75 million to 85 million unique TCR beta chains included roughly 11 million shared by two or more donors. Assay: immunoSEQ multiplex PCR; the TCRdb copy retains only in-frame clones and omits some. The D gene and trimming were derived from the DNA, and the V and J assignments and clone size from that table. The profile shows about 180,000 clones, roughly 80% of them singletons. The sample comes from a study of cytomegalovirus exposure and HLA in healthy donors. Source material: PBMCs. The source of this sequence is a man under 40 in good health and CMV-seropositive.

CDR3 sequence (DNA): TGTGCCAGCAGCCCTCCGGGCGGGGGAGCAGAGACCCAGTACTTC. Translating it yields CASSPPGGGAETQYF. The genes are TRBV5-4 and TRBJ2-5; 7 nucleotides agree with TRBD2. Germline trimming cut 4 bases from V and 4 bases from J; bases unmatched to any gene: 10. Per germline, CDR1 SGHNT and CDR2 YYREEE (reference sequence). This CDR3 is built from 15 residues.